What follows are 12 T cell receptor beta chains derived from one specimen sequenced in a study of CD8 T cells in Susac syndrome. Reverse transcription used about 0.5 to 1 ug RNA and random hexamers. TCRdb reprocessed the immunoSEQ multiplex PCR reads with MiXCR, giving one entry per CDR3 protein. The sample has under 350,000 distinct CDR3 sequences, 90% to 95% seen once. Material: CD4+ T cells from PBMCs. Receptors were obtained from a human donor with multiple sclerosis.

This clonotype turned up a few times. The chain employs TRBV30 and TRBJ2-7; unclear D gene. This CDR3 is 12 amino acids long. V was pared by 3 bases and J by 0 bases, with 6 bases between. Germline lookup yields CDR1 GTSNPN and CDR2 SVGIG (reference sequence). CDR3 nucleotide sequence: TGTGCCTGGAGCAGGAGCTCCTACGAGCAGTACTTC. It is translated as CAWSRSSYEQYF.

This rearrangement joins TRBV5-1 to TRBJ1-2; D possibly corresponds to TRBD1 (6 bases). Germline values: CDR1 SGHRS, CDR2 YFSETQ. This CDR3 is 12 amino acids long. The V end was cut by 4 bases, the J end by 8 bases, with 12 bases between. This CDR3 reads CASSPRTDGYTF. Here the CDR3 DNA reads TGCGCCAGCAGCCCGAGGACAGACGGCTACACCTTC.

This chain joins TRBV18 and TRBJ1-1; weak D call: TRBD1 (6 bases). V was clipped by 4 bases and J by 0 bases, with 21 bases between them. CDR3 length: 18 residues. Germline V gene data show CDR1 as KGHSH and CDR2 as LQKENI. The CDR3 protein is CASSLTPQGARMNTEAFF. CDR3 sequence (DNA): TGTGCCAGCTCACTAACCCCACAGGGAGCCAGAATGAACACTGAAGCTTTCTTT.

The chain is built from TRBV20-1 and TRBJ2-1; 7 nucleotides match TRBD1. Trimming took 5 bases from V and 6 from J; bases not matched to a gene: 10. CDR1 and CDR2 (germline): DFQATT, SNEGSKA (reference sequence). This CDR3 is 14 amino acids long. CDR3 nucleotides: TGCAGTGCTTACGACAGGGCTGAGGGCAATGAGCAGTTCTTC. Translated: CSAYDRAEGNEQFF.

The table lists this clonotype with a count of one. The V gene is TRBV10-3, the J gene TRBJ2-7; TRBD2 agrees at 9 bases. Germline-derived CDR1 and CDR2 are ENHRY and SYGVKD. With V trimmed by 10 bases and J by 4 bases, 14 bases remained unmatched. This CDR3 contains 15 residues. The CDR3 protein is CATLEGLAGPYEQYF. The CDR3 coding sequence is TGTGCCACCCTCGAAGGGCTAGCGGGGCCATACGAGCAGTACTTC.

V gene TRBV29-1 combines with J gene TRBJ2-1; D perhaps matches TRBD2 (7 bases). The CDR3 extends over 14 amino acids. Germline V gene data show CDR1 as SQVTM and CDR2 as ANQGSEA. V lost 4 bases, J lost 4 bases, and 14 bases lay in between. This CDR3 reads CSVAEGGVYNEQFF. The CDR3 nucleotides read TGCAGCGTTGCGGAGGGGGGGGTATACAATGAGCAGTTCTTC.

This clonotype was observed a handful of times. The V gene is TRBV27, the J gene TRBJ2-7; tentatively, D is TRBD1 or TRBD2 (5 bases each). Germline V gene lookup returns CDR1 MNHEY and CDR2 SMNVEV (reference sequence). V lost 8 bases, J lost 2 bases, and 16 bases lay in between. CDR3 length equals 14 residues. CDR3 nucleotides: TGTGCCAGCGGGGACCGTAGGCCCCCCTACGAGCAGTACTTC. Protein product: CASGDRRPPYEQYF.

The chain combines TRBV6-2 or TRBV6-3 with TRBJ2-1, with D possibly matching TRBD2 (5 bases). The germline CDR1 and CDR2 sequences are MNHEY and SVGEGT. With 0 bases removed from V and 12 bases from J, the gap between germline ends came to 18 bases. The CDR3 spans 15 residues. The CDR3 DNA reads TGTGCCAGCAGTTACTCGGGCCAGGCGGGCGGAGGGCAGTTCTTC. Translation gives CASSYSGQAGGGQFF.

The CDR3 bases are TGTGCCAGCAGTTTACTAGCCGGGACCTACGAGCAGTACTTC. This translates into CASSLLAGTYEQYF. V and J are TRBV12-3 or TRBV12-4 and TRBJ2-7; D is perhaps TRBD2 (5 bases). V lost 2 bases and J 2 bases, leaving 10 bases between the germline ends. The CDR3 length is 14 residues.

The V and J genes are TRBV12-3 or TRBV12-4 and TRBJ2-7; possibly TRBD1 or TRBD2 for D (6 bases each). V was pared by 7 bases and J by 3 bases, with 16 bases between. This CDR3 is built from 14 residues. The CDR3 region is CASKSSGARYEQYF. The CDR3 nucleotides read TGTGCCAGCAAGTCCTCGGGGGCGCGCTACGAGCAGTACTTC.

The CDR3 DNA reads as TGTGCCACCAGTGATGCGGCGGGAGGCGACAATGAGCAGTTCTTC. Amino acids: CATSDAAGGDNEQFF. The chain couples TRBV24-1 to TRBJ2-1, with 8 positions matching TRBD2. The J segment lost 5 bases and the V segment lost 3 bases, leaving 5 bases of the junction unmatched. The CDR3 has 15 amino acids. From germline, CDR1 is KGHDR and CDR2 SFDVKD.

J is TRBJ2-3 and V is TRBV7-2; no definite D call. Germline CDR1 reads SGHTA; CDR2 reads FQGNSA. The CDR3 is 16 residues long. The V and J ends lost 5 bases and 2 bases respectively, with 17 bases between them. The CDR3 spells CASSPSSRWSTDTQYF. The CDR3 DNA reads as TGTGCCAGCAGCCCCTCGAGCCGGTGGTCCACAGATACGCAGTATTTT.